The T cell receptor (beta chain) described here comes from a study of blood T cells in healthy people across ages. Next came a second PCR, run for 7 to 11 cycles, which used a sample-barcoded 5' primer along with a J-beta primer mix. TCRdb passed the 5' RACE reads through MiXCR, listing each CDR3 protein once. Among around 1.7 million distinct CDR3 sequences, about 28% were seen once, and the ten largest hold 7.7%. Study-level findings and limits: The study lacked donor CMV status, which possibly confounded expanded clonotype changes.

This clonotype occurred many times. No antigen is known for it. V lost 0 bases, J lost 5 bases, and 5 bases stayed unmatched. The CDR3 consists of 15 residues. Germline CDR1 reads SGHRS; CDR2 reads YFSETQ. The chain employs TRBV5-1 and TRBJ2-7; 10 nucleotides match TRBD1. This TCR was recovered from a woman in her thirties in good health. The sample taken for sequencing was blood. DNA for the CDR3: TGCGCCAGCAGCTTGGGGACAGGGGGTCTCAACGAGCAGTACTTC. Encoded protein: CASSLGTGGLNEQYF.